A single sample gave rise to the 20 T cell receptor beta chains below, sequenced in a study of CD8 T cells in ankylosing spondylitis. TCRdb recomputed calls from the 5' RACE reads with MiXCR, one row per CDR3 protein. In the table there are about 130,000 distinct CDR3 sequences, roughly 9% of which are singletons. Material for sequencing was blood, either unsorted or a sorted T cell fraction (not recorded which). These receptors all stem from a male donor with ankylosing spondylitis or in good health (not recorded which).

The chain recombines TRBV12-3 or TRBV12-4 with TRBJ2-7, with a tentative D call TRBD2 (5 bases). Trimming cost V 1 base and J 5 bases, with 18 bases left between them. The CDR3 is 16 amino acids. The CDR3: CASSLGGGGPGNEQYF. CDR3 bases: TGTGCCAGCAGTTTAGGGGGTGGAGGTCCGGGAAACGAGCAGTACTTC.

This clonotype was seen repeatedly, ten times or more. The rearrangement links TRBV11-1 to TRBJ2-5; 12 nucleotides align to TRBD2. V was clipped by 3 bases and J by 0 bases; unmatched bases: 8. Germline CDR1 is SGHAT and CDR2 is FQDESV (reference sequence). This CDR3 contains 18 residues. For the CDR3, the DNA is TGTGCCAGCAGCTTTGCGACTAGCGGGAGAGGGGACCAAGAGACCCAGTACTTC. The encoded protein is CASSFATSGRGDQETQYF.

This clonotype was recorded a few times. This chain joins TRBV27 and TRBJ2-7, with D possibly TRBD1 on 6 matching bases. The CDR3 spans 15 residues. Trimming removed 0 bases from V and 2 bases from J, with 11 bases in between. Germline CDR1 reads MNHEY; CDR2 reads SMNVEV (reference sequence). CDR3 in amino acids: CASSLSPTGTYEQYF. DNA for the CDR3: TGTGCCAGCAGTTTATCCCCGACAGGCACCTACGAGCAGTACTTC.

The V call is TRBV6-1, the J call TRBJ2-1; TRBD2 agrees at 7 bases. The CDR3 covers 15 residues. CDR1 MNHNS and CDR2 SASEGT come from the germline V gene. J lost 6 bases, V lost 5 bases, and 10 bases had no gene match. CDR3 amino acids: CASSLLAGDRNEQFF. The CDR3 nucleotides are TGTGCCAGCAGTCTGTTGGCGGGAGATCGCAATGAGCAGTTCTTC.

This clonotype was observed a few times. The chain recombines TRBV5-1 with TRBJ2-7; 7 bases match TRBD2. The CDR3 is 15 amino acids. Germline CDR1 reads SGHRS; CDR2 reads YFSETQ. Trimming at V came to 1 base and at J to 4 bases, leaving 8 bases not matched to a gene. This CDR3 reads CASSLSTSKGYEQYF. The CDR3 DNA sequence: TGCGCCAGCAGCTTGTCGACTAGCAAAGGGTACGAGCAGTACTTC.

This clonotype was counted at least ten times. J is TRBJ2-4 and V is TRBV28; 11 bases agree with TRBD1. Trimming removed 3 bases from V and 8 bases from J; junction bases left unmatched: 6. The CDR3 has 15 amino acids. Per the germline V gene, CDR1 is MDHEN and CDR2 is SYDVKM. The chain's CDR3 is CASSFRGQGVDIQYF. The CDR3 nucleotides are TGTGCCAGCAGTTTCCGGGGACAGGGGGTAGACATTCAGTACTTC.

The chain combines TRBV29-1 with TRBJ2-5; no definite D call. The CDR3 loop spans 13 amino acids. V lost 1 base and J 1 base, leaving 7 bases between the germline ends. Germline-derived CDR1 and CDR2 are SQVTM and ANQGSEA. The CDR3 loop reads CSVEGAIQETQYF. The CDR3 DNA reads TGCAGCGTTGAAGGGGCAATCCAAGAGACCCAGTACTTC.

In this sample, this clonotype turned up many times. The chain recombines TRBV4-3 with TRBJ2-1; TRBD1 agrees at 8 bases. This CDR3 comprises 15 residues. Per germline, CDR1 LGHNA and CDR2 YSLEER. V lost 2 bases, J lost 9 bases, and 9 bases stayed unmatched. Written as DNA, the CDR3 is TGCGCCAGCAGCCAAATATACAGGGGGGTTGGTGAGCAGTTCTTC. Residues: CASSQIYRGVGEQFF.

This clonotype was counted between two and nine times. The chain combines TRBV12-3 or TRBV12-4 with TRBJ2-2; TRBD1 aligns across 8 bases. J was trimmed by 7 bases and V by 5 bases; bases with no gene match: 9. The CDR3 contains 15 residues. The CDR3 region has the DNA TGTGCCAGCAGTCCCTCTCAGGGGGCTATCGGGGAGCTGTTTTTT. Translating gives CASSPSQGAIGELFF.

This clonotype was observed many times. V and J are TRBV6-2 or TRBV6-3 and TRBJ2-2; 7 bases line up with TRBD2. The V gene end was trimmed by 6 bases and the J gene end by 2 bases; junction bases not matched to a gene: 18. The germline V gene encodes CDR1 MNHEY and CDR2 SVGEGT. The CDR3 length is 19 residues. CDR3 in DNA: TGTGCCAGCAGGATAGCGGGCGCTTCCCCTCGAAGAAACACCGGGGAGCTGTTTTTT. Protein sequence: CASRIAGASPRRNTGELFF.

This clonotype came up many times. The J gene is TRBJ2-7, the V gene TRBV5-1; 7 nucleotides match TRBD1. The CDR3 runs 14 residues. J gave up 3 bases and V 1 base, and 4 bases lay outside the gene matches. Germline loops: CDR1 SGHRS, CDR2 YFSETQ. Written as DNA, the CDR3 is TGCGCCAGCAGCTTGTCGGGACAGAACTACGAGCAGTACTTC. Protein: CASSLSGQNYEQYF.

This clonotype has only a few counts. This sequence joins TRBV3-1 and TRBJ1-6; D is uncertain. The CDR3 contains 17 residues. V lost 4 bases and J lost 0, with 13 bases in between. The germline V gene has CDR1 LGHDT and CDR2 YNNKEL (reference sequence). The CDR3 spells CASSPRLGSSYNSPLHF. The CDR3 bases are TGTGCCAGCAGCCCTCGGTTAGGGAGCTCCTATAATTCACCCCTCCACTTT.

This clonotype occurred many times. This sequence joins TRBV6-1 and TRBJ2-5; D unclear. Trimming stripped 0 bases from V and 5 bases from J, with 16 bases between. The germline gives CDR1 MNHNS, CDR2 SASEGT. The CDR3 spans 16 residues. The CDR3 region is CASSEARGSLYETQYF. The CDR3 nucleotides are TGTGCCAGCAGTGAAGCGCGTGGGTCCCTCTACGAGACCCAGTACTTC.

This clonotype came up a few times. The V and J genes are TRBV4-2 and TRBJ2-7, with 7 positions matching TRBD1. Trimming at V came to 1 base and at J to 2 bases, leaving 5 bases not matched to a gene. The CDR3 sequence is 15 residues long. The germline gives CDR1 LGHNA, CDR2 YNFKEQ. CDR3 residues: CASSQGAQGAYEQYF. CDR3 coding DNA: TGTGCCAGCAGCCAAGGAGCCCAGGGGGCCTACGAGCAGTACTTC.

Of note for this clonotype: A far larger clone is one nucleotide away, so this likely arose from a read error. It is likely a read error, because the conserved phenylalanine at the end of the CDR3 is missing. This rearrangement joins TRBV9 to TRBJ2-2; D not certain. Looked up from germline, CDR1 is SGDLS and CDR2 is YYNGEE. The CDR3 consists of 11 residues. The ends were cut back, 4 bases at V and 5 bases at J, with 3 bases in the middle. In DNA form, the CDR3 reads TGTGCCAGCAGCTCAACCGGGGAGCTGTTTTTG. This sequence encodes CASSSTGELFL.

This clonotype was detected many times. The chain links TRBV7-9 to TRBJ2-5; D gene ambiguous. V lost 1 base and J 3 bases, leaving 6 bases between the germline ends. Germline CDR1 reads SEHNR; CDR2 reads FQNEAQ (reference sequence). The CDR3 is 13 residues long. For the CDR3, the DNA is TGTGCCAGCAGCTTAGATCTAGAAGAGACCCAGTACTTC. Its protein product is CASSLDLEETQYF.

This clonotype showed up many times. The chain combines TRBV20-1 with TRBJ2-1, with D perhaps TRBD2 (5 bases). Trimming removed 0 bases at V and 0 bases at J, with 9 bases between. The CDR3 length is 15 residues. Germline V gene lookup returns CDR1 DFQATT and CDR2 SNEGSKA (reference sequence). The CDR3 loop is CSAREEESSYNEQFF. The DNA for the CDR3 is TGCAGTGCTAGAGAGGAGGAGAGCTCCTACAATGAGCAGTTCTTC.

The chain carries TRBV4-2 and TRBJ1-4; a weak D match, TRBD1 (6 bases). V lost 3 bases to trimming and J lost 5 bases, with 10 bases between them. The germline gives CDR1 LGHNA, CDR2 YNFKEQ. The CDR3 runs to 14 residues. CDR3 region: CASSQITGNEKLFF. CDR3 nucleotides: TGTGCCAGCAGCCAGATTACAGGGAATGAAAAACTGTTTTTT.

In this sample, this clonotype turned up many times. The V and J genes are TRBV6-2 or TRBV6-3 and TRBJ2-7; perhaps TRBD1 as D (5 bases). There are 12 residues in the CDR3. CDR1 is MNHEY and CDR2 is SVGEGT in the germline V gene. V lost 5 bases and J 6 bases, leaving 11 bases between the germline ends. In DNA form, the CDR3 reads TGTGCCAGCAGTCGAAGGGGCTCCGAGCAGTACTTC. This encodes CASSRRGSEQYF.

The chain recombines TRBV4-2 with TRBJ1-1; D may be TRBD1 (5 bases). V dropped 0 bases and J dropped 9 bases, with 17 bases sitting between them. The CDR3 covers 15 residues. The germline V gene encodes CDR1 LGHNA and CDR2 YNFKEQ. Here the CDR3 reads CASSQDRGFAMKAFF. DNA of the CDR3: TGTGCCAGCAGCCAAGATCGGGGGTTCGCAATGAAAGCTTTCTTT.